This T cell receptor (beta chain) appears in the sequencing data of a study of response to subunit inactivated influenza vaccine. Points from the study as a whole: T cells newly recruited by each seasonal influenza vaccination are few, the authors suggested.

There are 16 residues in the CDR3. The germline V gene encodes CDR1 LNHNV and CDR2 YYDKDF (reference sequence). V was trimmed by 1 base and J by 0 bases, leaving 10 bases between them. TCRdb reanalysed the RT-PCR reads using MiXCR and keeps one entry per CDR3 protein. The table has 500,000 to 600,000 distinct CDR3 sequences, 12% to 15% seen once. This clonotype was counted between two and nine times. Its antigen remains unidentified. This TCR derives from a man aged 50-60 years who received an inactivated influenza vaccine. The V call is TRBV15, the J call TRBJ2-4, with D tentatively TRBD1 (6 bases). Sequenced here: PBMCs from blood, sampled roughly 12 days after vaccination. This chain's CDR3 is CATSRADRIAKNIQYF. CDR3 nucleotides: TGTGCCACCAGCAGAGCCGACAGGATAGCCAAAAACATTCAGTACTTC.